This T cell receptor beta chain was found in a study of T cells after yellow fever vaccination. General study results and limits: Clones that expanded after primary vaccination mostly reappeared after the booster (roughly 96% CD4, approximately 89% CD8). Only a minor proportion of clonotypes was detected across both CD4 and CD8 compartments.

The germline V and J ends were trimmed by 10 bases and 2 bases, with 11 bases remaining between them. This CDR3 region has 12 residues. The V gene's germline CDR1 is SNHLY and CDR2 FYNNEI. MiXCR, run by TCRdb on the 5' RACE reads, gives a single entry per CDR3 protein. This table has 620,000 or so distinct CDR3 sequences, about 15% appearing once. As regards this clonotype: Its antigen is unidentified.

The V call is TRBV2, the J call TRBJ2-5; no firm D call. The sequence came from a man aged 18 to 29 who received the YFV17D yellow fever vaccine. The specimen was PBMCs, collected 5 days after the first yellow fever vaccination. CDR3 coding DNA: TGTGCCACCGGAATGTTTCAAGAGACCCAGTACTTC. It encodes CATGMFQETQYF.